The sequence of this T cell receptor beta chain was determined in a study of T-cell memory formation after mild COVID-19. This CDR3 comprises 13 residues. V dropped 10 bases and J dropped 4 bases, with 16 bases sitting between them. CDR1 is MNHEY and CDR2 is SVGAGI in the germline V gene. Overall study findings and caveats: A second wave expanding day 15 to 37 was CD4+-biased; contracting clones were balanced.

MiXCR was run by TCRdb on the 5' RACE reads, yielding one entry per CDR3 protein. The data show around 320,000 distinct CDR3 sequences, approximately 19% seen once. With regard to this clonotype: Its target is unknown.

The rearrangement links TRBV6-5 to TRBJ1-2; maybe TRBD1 (5 bases). This TCR derives from a man between 18 and 29 years old who had mild COVID-19 (a few samples of this study predate the infection). Cell type and time point are not known. Sequences were obtained from PBMCs or a T cell subset sorted from them (not recorded which). The CDR3 DNA is TGTGCCACCACCGGGACGCCTGGCTATGGCTACACCTTC. Its protein is CATTGTPGYGYTF.